This T cell receptor beta chain originates from a study of cytomegalovirus exposure and HLA in healthy donors. To note about this clone: The antigen remains undetermined.

Broader study findings: Indistinguishability led to the exclusion of some V segments, TRBV6-2 and TRBV6-3 included. In a later analysis, HLA-associated beta chains showed higher expansion and lower generation probabilities than comparable chains.

The CDR3 totals 14 residues. J was trimmed by 1 base and V by 0 bases; bases with no gene match: 1. Germline values: CDR1 SGHRS, CDR2 YFSETQ. Primers: 60 Vbeta forward and 13 Jbeta reverse. Source study methods: Later, tens of millions of unique TCR beta chains were counted in an analysis, and some 10 million of them were shared. TCRdb keeps only in-frame clones here, not all; method: immunoSEQ multiplex PCR. For V, J and clone size, that table is used; D and trimming come from the DNA. This table holds some 39,000 clones. This cohort consisted of healthy bone marrow donors. The source of this sequence is a woman in her twenties or thirties in good health and CMV-seropositive. The chain links TRBV5-1 to TRBJ2-7; 7 nucleotides match TRBD1. Specimen: PBMCs. The CDR3, as DNA: TGCGCCAGCAGCTTGGGGGGACAGTCCTACGAGCAGTACTTC. This sequence encodes CASSLGGQSYEQYF.